These 20 T cell receptor beta chains originate from one sample sequenced in a study of memory CD4+ T cells and cytomegalovirus serostatus. The method was immunoSEQ multiplex PCR; TCRdb's version includes in-frame clones alone and lacks a portion of them. The sample lists tens of thousands of clones, 75% to 85% occurring once. The sort gate was single viable CD3+CD4+CD8-CD45RO+ cells for memory CD4+ T cells. The sample comprised memory CD4+ T cells from blood. The receptors were gathered from an adult in good health and CMV-seronegative.

Regarding this clone: The DNA is left out, because the CDR3 cannot be placed on it with certainty; the CDR3 is given as TCRdb lists it. The chain joins TRBV7-9 to TRBJ1-1. The CDR3 sequence runs 13 residues, both termini included. Germline V gene sequence: CDR1 SEHNR, CDR2 FQNEAQ (reference sequence). The CDR3 spells CASSSSDGTEAFF.

The CDR3 protein is CASTKSGGGNQPQHF. CDR3 nucleotides: TGTGCCAGCACCAAGAGCGGAGGAGGCAATCAGCCCCAGCATTTT. The J gene is TRBJ1-5, the V gene TRBV10-3, with D uncertain. Trimming removed 10 bases at V and 2 bases at J, with 18 bases between. Looked up from germline, CDR1 is ENHRY and CDR2 is SYGVKD. There are 15 residues in the CDR3.

The chain couples TRBV18 to TRBJ2-6; D unclear. The CDR3 sequence is 16 residues long. Germline lookup yields CDR1 KGHSH and CDR2 LQKENI. The V gene lost 4 bases and the J gene lost 0 bases, with 10 bases spanning the gap. The CDR3 DNA sequence: TGTGCCAGCTCACTAGATCAGTACTCTGGGGCCAACGTCCTGACTTTC. It codes for CASSLDQYSGANVLTF.

This clone was seen just once. The V gene is TRBV9, the J gene TRBJ2-6; D possibly corresponds to TRBD1 (6 bases). The ends were cut back, 0 bases at V and 0 bases at J, with 13 bases in the middle. CDR3 length: 18 amino acids. From germline, CDR1 is SGDLS and CDR2 YYNGEE. The CDR3 nucleotides read TGTGCCAGCAGCGTAGGGTACAGGGAACACTCTGGGGCCAACGTCCTGACTTTC. This translates into CASSVGYREHSGANVLTF.

This chain connects TRBV19 to TRBJ1-1; D unclear. Between the trimmed V and J ends, which lost 3 bases and 7 bases, there was a span of 9 bases. The CDR3 has 12 residues. Germline assignment: CDR1 LNHDA and CDR2 SQIVND (reference sequence). DNA of the CDR3: TGTGCCAGTAGTATGAGCGACGTTGAAGCTTTCTTT. This codes for CASSMSDVEAFF.

The rearrangement joins TRBV11-2 to TRBJ1-2; 7 bases line up with TRBD1. Germline loops: CDR1 SGHAT, CDR2 FQNNGV. The CDR3 runs to 13 residues. Losses at the gene ends were 3 bases for V and 2 bases for J; bases not matched to a gene: 0. CDR3 DNA: TGTGCCAGCAGCTTCAGGGGGAACTATGGCTACACCTTC. It yields the protein CASSFRGNYGYTF.

This rearrangement joins TRBV18 to TRBJ1-1, with a possible D match to TRBD1 (6 bases). Trimming took off 4 bases at V and 4 bases at J, with 10 bases between the two ends. Germline V gene data show CDR1 as KGHSH and CDR2 as LQKENI. This CDR3 is built from 13 residues. CDR3 residues: CASSLVGATEAFF. The CDR3 coding sequence is TGTGCCAGCTCACTTGTGGGGGCCACTGAAGCTTTCTTT.

A few counts support this clone. This chain uses TRBV4-2 with TRBJ1-5; possible D gene TRBD1, 5 bases. The CDR3 length is 15 residues. The V and J ends lost 0 bases and 7 bases respectively, with 13 bases between them. CDR1 is LGHNA and CDR2 is YNFKEQ in the germline V gene. The CDR3 coding sequence is TGTGCCAGCAGCCAAGATGTCGGGGGGGAACAGCCCCAGCATTTT. Amino acids: CASSQDVGGEQPQHF.

V gene TRBV11-3 combines with J gene TRBJ1-1; TRBD1 aligns across 7 bases. The CDR3 consists of 15 residues. Per the germline V gene, CDR1 is SGHNT and CDR2 is YENEEA. Germline trimming cut 5 bases from V and 2 bases from J; bases unmatched to any gene: 8. The DNA for the CDR3 is TGTGCCAGCAGCCTCGGGACAGCTGAAAACACTGAAGCTTTCTTT. This gives the protein CASSLGTAENTEAFF.

This chain joins TRBV28 and TRBJ2-5; maybe TRBD2 (6 bases). The DNA end lines up better with TRBJ2-7; the J call may be wrong. The V gene's germline CDR1 is MDHEN and CDR2 SYDVKM. The CDR3 runs to 16 residues. In DNA form, the CDR3 reads TGTGCCAGCAGTTCTCGGGACGGACTACACTGGTACGAGCAGTACTTC. It translates to CASSSRDGLHWYEQYF.

The chain couples TRBV5-1 to TRBJ2-5; TRBD2 agrees at 8 bases. V trimming: 6 bases; J trimming: 2 bases; junction bases outside the gene matches: 6. Germline V gene sequence: CDR1 SGHRS, CDR2 YFSETQ. This CDR3 has 14 residues. In DNA, the CDR3 is TGCGCCAGCATGAGCGGGAGAAATCAAGAGACCCAGTACTTC. The encoded protein is CASMSGRNQETQYF.

This rearrangement joins TRBV5-6 to TRBJ1-2; D call uncertain. V shed 0 bases and J shed 4 bases, with 13 bases lying between them. Germline V CDR1 and CDR2: SGHDT, YYEEEE. This CDR3 region has 15 residues. The CDR3 protein is CASSLASGVGYGYTF. In nucleotides, the CDR3 is TGTGCCAGCAGCTTGGCCAGCGGGGTCGGCTATGGCTACACCTTC.

The chain links TRBV7-2 to TRBJ2-4; TRBD1 might be the D (6 bases). CDR3 length equals 16 residues. CDR1 is SGHTA and CDR2 is FQGNSA in the germline V gene. Trimming stripped 2 bases from V and 0 bases from J, with 11 bases between. Here the CDR3 DNA reads TGTGCCAGCAGCTTATACAGGGCCCTAGCCAAAAACATTCAGTACTTC. Amino acids: CASSLYRALAKNIQYF.

This sequence joins TRBV5-5 and TRBJ2-6; D unclear. Trimming left V 0 bases short and J 1 base short, with 5 bases between. In germline, CDR1 is SGHKS, CDR2 YYEKEE (reference sequence). The CDR3 extends over 15 amino acids. Written as DNA, the CDR3 is TGTGCCAGCAGCTTGGTAGGGTCTGGGGCCAACGTCCTGACTTTC. Translation gives CASSLVGSGANVLTF.

This chain links TRBV9 with TRBJ2-1; TRBD1 agrees at 8 bases. Trimming removed 7 bases from V and 5 bases from J; junction bases left unmatched: 8. The CDR3 has 14 amino acids. The V gene's germline CDR1 is SGDLS and CDR2 YYNGEE. The CDR3 loop is CASGQTGVNNEQFF. As DNA, the CDR3 is TGTGCCAGCGGCCAGACAGGGGTGAACAATGAGCAGTTCTTC. The variable domain in full, completed from reference TRBV9 and TRBJ2-1, reads DSGVTQTPKHLITATGQRVTLRCSPRSGDLSVYWYQQSLDQGLQFLIQYYNGEERAKGNILERFSAQQFPDLHSELNLSSLELGDSALYFCASGQTGVNNEQFFGPGTRLTVL.

This clone was observed a handful of times. This sequence joins TRBV28 and TRBJ2-2; perhaps TRBD2 as D (6 bases). This CDR3 has 14 amino acids. V lost 7 bases, J lost 0 bases, and 9 bases lay in between. Germline V gene data show CDR1 as MDHEN and CDR2 as SYDVKM. The CDR3 sequence is CASTTGANTGELFF. The CDR3 nucleotides are TGTGCCAGCACGACGGGGGCGAACACCGGGGAGCTGTTTTTT.

Sample share makes this clone medium-sized. V is TRBV25-1 and J is TRBJ1-3; D is unclear. Germline V lookup: CDR1 MGHDK, CDR2 SYGVNS. V lost 5 bases, J lost 0 bases, and 11 bases lay in between. The CDR3 totals 15 residues. The CDR3 spells CASSQQKNSGNTIYF. The CDR3 coding sequence is TGTGCCAGCAGTCAGCAAAAAAACTCTGGAAACACCATATATTTT.

The chain employs TRBV12-5 and TRBJ1-5, with D possibly matching TRBD1 (5 bases). V shed 5 bases and J shed 7 bases, with 15 bases lying between them. Germline loops: CDR1 LGHNT, CDR2 FRNRAP. CDR3 length: 14 amino acids. CDR3 DNA sequence: TGTGCTAGTGGTACCTCTGAAAGGGGCCAGCCCCAGCATTTT. Protein sequence: CASGTSERGQPQHF.

The V and J genes are TRBV11-3 and TRBJ2-1; TRBD2 agrees at 9 bases. Per the germline V gene, CDR1 is SGHNT and CDR2 is YENEEA. V was clipped by 5 bases and J by 10 bases; unmatched bases: 9. The CDR3 length is 14 residues. The CDR3 protein is CASSPGTSSTEQFF. DNA for the CDR3: TGTGCCAGCAGCCCCGGGACTAGCTCAACAGAGCAGTTCTTC.

The V and J genes are TRBV5-1 and TRBJ2-3, with 12 bases matching TRBD2. Trimming took 4 bases from V and 3 from J; bases not matched to a gene: 12. Germline CDR1 is SGHRS and CDR2 is YFSETQ. The CDR3 is made up of 18 amino acids. The CDR3 sequence is CASSPGASGRAATDTQYF. DNA for the CDR3: TGCGCCAGCAGCCCCGGGGCTAGCGGGAGGGCCGCGACAGATACGCAGTATTTT.